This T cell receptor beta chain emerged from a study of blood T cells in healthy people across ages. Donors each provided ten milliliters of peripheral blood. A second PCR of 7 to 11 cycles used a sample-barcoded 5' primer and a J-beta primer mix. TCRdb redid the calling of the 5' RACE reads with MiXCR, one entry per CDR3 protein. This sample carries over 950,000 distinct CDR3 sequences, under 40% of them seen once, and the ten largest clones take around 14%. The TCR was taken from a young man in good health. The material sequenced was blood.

CDR3 loop: CSARAGGGTEAFF. The CDR3 DNA is TGCAGTGCTAGGGCCGGGGGTGGCACTGAAGCTTTCTTT. This chain joins TRBV20-1 and TRBJ1-1, with D possibly being TRBD1 (5 bases). The CDR3 contains 13 residues. The V and J ends lost 3 bases and 4 bases respectively, with 12 bases between them. Germline lookup yields CDR1 DFQATT and CDR2 SNEGSKA (reference sequence).